This record looks at one T cell receptor (beta chain) sequence and its context. What it binds is unknown. These data come from a study of CXCR3-negative and CXCR3-positive naive CD8 T cells. Study overall: Every library held about 1.5 +/- 0.3 million TRB reads, and the total came to around 130 million.

It was by 5' RACE with UMI labels that the TRB cDNA libraries were prepared. TCRdb reprocessed the 5' RACE reads, keeping one entry per CDR3 protein, no DNA. This sample's table has some 54,000 distinct CDR3 sequences. The CDR3 consists of 15 residues. Phenotypically, naive CD8+ T cells corresponded to CD45RO-CCR7+CD27+CD95-. The study's findings and limits: For the naive subsets, surface CD5 was similar, and TCR strength was inferred from TRB CDR3 properties. A higher hydrophobicity marked the TRB CDR3s of CXCR3-positive naive cells versus CXCR3-negative naive cells. Whereas memory cells differed, naive CXCR3-negative and CXCR3-positive cells shared similar TRBV-TRBJ usage.

This receptor was obtained from a human donor in good health. Some clones in this sample may be carry-over from other donors' samples. Sequencing input: naive CXCR3+ CD8+ T cells from blood. The sample's subset: CD45RO-CCR7+CD27+CD95- naive CD8+ T cells expressing CXCR3 (TNR3+). The gene calls are TRBV12-3 or TRBV12-4 and TRBJ1-5. The CDR3: CASSLMAEVNQPQHF.